This note documents a single TCR beta chain sequence. As yet, its antigen is unknown. Stated treatment: around 19 received Ad26.COV2.S at low or high dose, single or two shots; roughly five received placebo; per-sample allocation not given. Collection of the samples took place on day 63 after the first injection of vaccine or placebo. This CDR3 has 15 residues. The V and J ends lost 5 bases and 4 bases, in that order; junction bases with no gene match: 10. Germline CDR1 is SGHTA and CDR2 is FQGNSA. Profiling relied on immunoSEQ multiplex PCR, and the TCRdb table lists in-frame clones only, not all of them. The sample holds 410,000 or so clones; roughly 90% are singletons and the top ten take more than 9%. The sample comes from a study of Ad26.COV2.S vaccination and SARS-CoV-2 variants. Whole-study findings and limits: The analyses of TCR breadth and depth may have understated the size of total T cell responses.

This specimen was peripheral blood, taken in a trial of Ad26.COV2.S vaccine versus placebo. The chain links TRBV7-2 to TRBJ2-7; 8 bases fit TRBD1. This receptor was taken from a person aged 18-65 years who received the Ad26.COV2.S COVID-19 vaccine or a placebo. The CDR3 sequence: CASSTGQGGSYEQYF. In nucleotides, the CDR3 is TGTGCCAGCAGCACCGGACAGGGTGGCTCTTACGAGCAGTACTTC.